The T cell receptor beta chain described here comes from a study of OX40 agonist ivuxolimab in advanced cancers. Overall study context: Eligibility admitted prior anti-PD-1, anti-PD-L1 or anti-CTLA-4 therapy; roughly 37% had some. Broader study findings: Average numbers of expanded clones were greater in CD8+ T cells than in CD4+. At 0.1 to 3.0 mg/kg and by week 6, CD4+ and CD8+ T cells in the blood had expanded clonally. The 0.1-3.0 mg/kg partial responders had among the lowest clonal expansion.

A remark on this clone: Its antigen is unidentified.

Data came from immunoSEQ multiplex PCR; TCRdb stores just in-frame clones and leaves some out. The table lists approximately 100,000 clones, under 90% of them singletons. This CDR3 comprises 18 residues. Trimming cost V 2 bases and J 1 base; bases outside gene matches: 7. Per the germline V gene, CDR1 is SGHRS and CDR2 is YFSETQ. This sequence originates from an adult with an advanced solid tumor such as melanoma, head and neck, liver or kidney cancer. Material: CD4+ or CD8+ T cells sorted from blood, obtained in a trial of the OX40 agonist ivuxolimab. This sequence joins TRBV5-1 and TRBJ2-2; 11 bases align to TRBD2. The CDR3 loop is CASSFGGTSGGNTGELFF. In nucleotides, the CDR3 is TGCGCCAGCAGCTTTGGCGGGACTAGCGGAGGGAACACCGGGGAGCTGTTTTTT.